The source of this T cell receptor (beta chain) is a study of shared clonotypes between healthy human individuals. Trimming left V 0 bases short and J 7 bases short, with 7 bases between. This CDR3 contains 12 residues. Per germline, CDR1 SGHRS and CDR2 YFSETQ. Profiled with immunoSEQ multiplex PCR; TCRdb holds only in-frame clones, not every one. The sample includes 2 million to 2.5 million clones, about 92% of them seen just once. The specimen was naive CD4+ T cells from PBMCs. Regarding subset: CD45RA+ positively selected. This chain joins TRBV5-1 and TRBJ1-2, with no clear D. The clonotype was recovered from a man between 18 and 35 years old in good health. Some clones in this sample may be carry-over from other donors' samples. CDR3 protein: CASSLGVAGYTF. The DNA for the CDR3 is TGCGCCAGCAGCTTGGGGGTGGCTGGCTACACCTTC.